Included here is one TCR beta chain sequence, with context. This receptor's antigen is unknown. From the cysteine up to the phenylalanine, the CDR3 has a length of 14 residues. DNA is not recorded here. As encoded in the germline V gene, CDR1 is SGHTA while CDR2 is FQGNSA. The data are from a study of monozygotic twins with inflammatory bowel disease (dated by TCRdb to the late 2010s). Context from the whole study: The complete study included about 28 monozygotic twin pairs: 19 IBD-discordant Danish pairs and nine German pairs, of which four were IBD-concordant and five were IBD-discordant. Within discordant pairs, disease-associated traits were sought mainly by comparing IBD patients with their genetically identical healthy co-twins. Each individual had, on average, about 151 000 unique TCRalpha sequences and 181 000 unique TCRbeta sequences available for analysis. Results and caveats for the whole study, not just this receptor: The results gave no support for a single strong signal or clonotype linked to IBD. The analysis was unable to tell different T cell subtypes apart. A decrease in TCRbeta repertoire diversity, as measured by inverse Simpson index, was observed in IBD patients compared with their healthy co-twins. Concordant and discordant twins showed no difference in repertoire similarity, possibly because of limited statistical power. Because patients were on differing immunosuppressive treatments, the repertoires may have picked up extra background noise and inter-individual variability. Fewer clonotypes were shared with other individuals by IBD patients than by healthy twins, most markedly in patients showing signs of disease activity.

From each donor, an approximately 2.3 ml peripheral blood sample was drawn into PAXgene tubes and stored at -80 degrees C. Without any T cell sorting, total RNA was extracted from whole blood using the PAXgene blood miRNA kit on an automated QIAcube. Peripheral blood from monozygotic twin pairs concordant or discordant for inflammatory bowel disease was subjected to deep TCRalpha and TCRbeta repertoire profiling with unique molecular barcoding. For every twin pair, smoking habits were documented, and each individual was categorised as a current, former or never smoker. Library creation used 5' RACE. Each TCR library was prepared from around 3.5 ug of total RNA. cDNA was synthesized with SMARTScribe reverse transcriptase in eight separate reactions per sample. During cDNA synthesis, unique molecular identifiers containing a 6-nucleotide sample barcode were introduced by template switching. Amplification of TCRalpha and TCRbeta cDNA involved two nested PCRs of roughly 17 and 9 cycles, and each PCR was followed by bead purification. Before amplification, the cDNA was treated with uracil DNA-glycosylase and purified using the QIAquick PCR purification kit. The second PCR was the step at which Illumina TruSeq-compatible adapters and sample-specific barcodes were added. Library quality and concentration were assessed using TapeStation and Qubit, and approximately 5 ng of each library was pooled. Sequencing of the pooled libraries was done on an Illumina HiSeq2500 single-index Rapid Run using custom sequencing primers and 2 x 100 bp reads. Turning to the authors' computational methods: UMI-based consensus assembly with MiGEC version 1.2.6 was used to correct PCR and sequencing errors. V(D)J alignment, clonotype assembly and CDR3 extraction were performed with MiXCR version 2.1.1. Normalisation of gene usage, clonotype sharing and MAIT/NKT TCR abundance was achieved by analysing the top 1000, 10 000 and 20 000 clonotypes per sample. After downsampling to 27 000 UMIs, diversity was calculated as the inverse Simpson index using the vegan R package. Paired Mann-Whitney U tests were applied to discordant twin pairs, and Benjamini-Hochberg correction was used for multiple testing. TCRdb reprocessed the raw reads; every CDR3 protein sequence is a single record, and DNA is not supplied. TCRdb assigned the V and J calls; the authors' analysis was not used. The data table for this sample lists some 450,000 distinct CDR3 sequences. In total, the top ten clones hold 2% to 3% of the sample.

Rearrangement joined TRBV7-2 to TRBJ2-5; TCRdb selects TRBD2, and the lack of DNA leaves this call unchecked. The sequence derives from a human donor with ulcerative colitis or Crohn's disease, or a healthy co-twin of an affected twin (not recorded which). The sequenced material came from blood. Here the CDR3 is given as CASSLAAGGETQYF.